This T cell receptor (beta chain) was recovered during a study of regulatory T cells in long-lasting Graves disease. Through Arm-PCR of CDR3 regions and iRepertoire HTBI primers, TCR beta libraries were built. TCRdb called the multiplex PCR reads again in MiXCR, with one record for every CDR3 protein. The table records about 200,000 distinct CDR3 sequences, approximately 16% of them present only once. Time point noted: newly diagnosed GD, antithyroid drugs for less than 3 months. RNA extracted from PBMCs served as the sequencing template. This clonotype was detected ten times or more. V was clipped by 0 bases and J by 4 bases; unmatched bases: 3. This CDR3 has 16 residues. CDR1 and CDR2 from the germline V gene are SGHTA and FQGNSA.

The sequenced sample was peripheral blood mononuclear cells (PBMCs), obtained at new diagnosis, from a patient treated with antithyroid drugs. The chain uses TRBV7-2 and TRBJ2-1; 10 bases line up with TRBD1. The TCR was taken from a female donor with Graves disease. In DNA form, the CDR3 reads TGTGCCAGCAGCTTAGCCGTGGACAGGGGGTACAATGAGCAGTTCTTC. Amino acid sequence: CASSLAVDRGYNEQFF.